The 29 T cell receptor beta chains presented below share a single source sample, sequenced in a study of blood T cells in healthy people across ages. Primed by a sample-barcoded 5' primer and a J-beta primer mix, a second PCR proceeded for 7 to 11 cycles. TCRdb used MiXCR to reprocess the 5' RACE reads, holding one entry per CDR3 protein. The data hold 850,000 to 1,000,000 distinct CDR3 sequences, with about 48% observed a single time. Input material: blood. The receptors were gathered from a young man in good health.

CDR3 DNA sequence: TGCGCCAGCAGCCAAAGACAGGGTTTGACTCAGCCCCAGCATTTT. Protein sequence: CASSQRQGLTQPQHF. V gene TRBV4-1 combines with J gene TRBJ1-5, with 7 bases aligning to TRBD1. Germline values: CDR1 MGHRA, CDR2 YSYEKL. The CDR3 loop spans 15 amino acids. J was trimmed by 6 bases and V by 2 bases; bases with no gene match: 7.

The sample holds one count of this clonotype. The chain is built from TRBV6-2 or TRBV6-3 and TRBJ2-3; TRBD1 agrees at 7 bases. With 10 bases clipped from V and 2 bases from J, the junction kept 6 bases outside the gene matches. The CDR3 spans 13 residues. Germline CDR1 is MNHEY and CDR2 is SVGEGT. The CDR3 region has the DNA TGTGCCACCAAGGGACAGTACACAGATACGCAGTATTTT. Translating it yields CATKGQYTDTQYF.

The chain carries TRBV20-1 and TRBJ2-1; 9 bases align to TRBD2. The CDR3 loop spans 17 amino acids. CDR1 is DFQATT and CDR2 is SNEGSKA in the germline V gene (reference sequence). The J segment lost 2 bases and the V segment lost 6 bases, leaving 14 bases of the junction unmatched. The DNA of the CDR3 is TGCAGTGCCCGCGGACTAGCGCTGGACCGTACCTACAATGAGCAGTTCTTC. Translation gives CSARGLALDRTYNEQFF.

As regards this clonotype: The conserved phenylalanine or tryptophan normally closing the CDR3 is absent here, so this likely arose from a read error. The rearrangement links TRBV3-1 to TRBJ2-7; D gene ambiguous. V dropped 1 base and J dropped 1 base, with 2 bases sitting between them. The CDR3 consists of 12 residues. Germline V gene sequence: CDR1 LGHDT, CDR2 YNNKEL (reference sequence). The CDR3 bases are TGTGCCAGCAGCCAAGGGTCCTACGAGCAGTACTAC. Translation gives CASSQGSYEQYY.

Only a few counts were recorded for this clonotype. The chain uses TRBV25-1 and TRBJ2-7; 8 positions match TRBD1. From germline, CDR1 is MGHDK and CDR2 SYGVNS. The CDR3 is made up of 16 amino acids. The junction had 15 bases not matched to a gene; V was cut back by 7 bases and J by 4 bases. CDR3 sequence (DNA): TGTGCCAGCACTCCCGGACAGGGTAATCTCGGTTACGAGCAGTACTTC. Translated: CASTPGQGNLGYEQYF.

There are a few counts of this clonotype. The V gene is TRBV6-4, the J gene TRBJ2-3, with TRBD2 matching 7 bases. With V trimmed by 4 bases and J by 3 bases, 7 bases remained unmatched. CDR1 and CDR2 (germline): MRHNA, SNTAGT. The CDR3 is made up of 15 amino acids. CDR3 nucleotide sequence: TGTGCCAGCAGTGTCAGGGCGGGGGTAACAGATACGCAGTATTTT. This sequence encodes CASSVRAGVTDTQYF.

This chain connects TRBV5-1 to TRBJ2-7; no definite D call. The CDR3 extends over 13 amino acids. The germline V gene encodes CDR1 SGHRS and CDR2 YFSETQ. V was clipped by 1 base and J by 7 bases, with 12 bases between them. The CDR3 reads CASSLNNHGEQYF. The DNA for the CDR3 is TGCGCCAGCAGCTTGAACAATCACGGGGAGCAGTACTTC.

This clonotype was detected a few times. J is TRBJ1-4 and V is TRBV21-1; the DNA was not compared with TRBD1, the D call given in the table. TRBV21-1 is classified as a pseudogene. The CDR3 extends over 15 amino acids. For the CDR3, the DNA is TGTGCCAGCAGCAAGGCTGACAGGGGTCGGGAAAAACTGTTTTTT. Translated, it gives CASSKADRGREKLFF.

This clonotype was picked up a small number of times. The chain recombines TRBV4-1 with TRBJ1-2; D gene uncertain. The CDR3 is 12 residues long. Germline V gene sequence: CDR1 MGHRA, CDR2 YSYEKL. V was clipped by 2 bases and J by 7 bases, with 8 bases between them. The CDR3 spells CASSQLLGGYTF. The CDR3 DNA follows: TGCGCCAGCAGCCAACTTTTGGGTGGCTACACCTTC.

The gene calls are TRBV7-2 and TRBJ1-5, with a weak D call TRBD1 (5 bases). Germline V gives CDR1 SGHTA, CDR2 FQGNSA. V lost 3 bases and J lost 8, with 17 bases in between. This CDR3 spans 15 amino acids. CDR3 DNA sequence: TGTGCCAGCAGCTTGAGGGACGGTGGGGCTAAGCCCCAGCATTTT. It specifies CASSLRDGGAKPQHF.

This clonotype was recorded only once. This chain links TRBV5-1 with TRBJ2-3; D is perhaps TRBD1 (5 bases). CDR1 and CDR2 from the germline V gene are SGHRS and YFSETQ. Trimming cost V 2 bases and J 3 bases, with 10 bases left between them. The CDR3 is 14 amino acids. The CDR3 loop is CASSLPGLTDTQYF. DNA for the CDR3: TGCGCCAGCAGCTTACCAGGGTTGACAGATACGCAGTATTTT.

This clonotype was observed a few times. This chain links TRBV18 with TRBJ1-5; TRBD1 matches 7 bases. With 6 bases clipped from V and 7 bases from J, the junction kept 6 bases outside the gene matches. Germline V gene data show CDR1 as KGHSH and CDR2 as LQKENI. The CDR3 has 13 residues. CDR3 loop: CASSPDRRQPQHF. The DNA of the CDR3 is TGTGCCAGCTCGCCGGACAGGCGCCAGCCCCAGCATTTT.

For this clonotype: The junction and the germline gene differ at one end; a read error may be behind it. J is TRBJ2-3 and V is TRBV3-1, with 9 positions matching TRBD2. The germline CDR1 and CDR2 sequences are LGHDT and YNNKEL (reference sequence). There are 15 residues in the CDR3. The CDR3 is CASNQNPTSGDTQYF. The CDR3 bases are TGTGCCAGCAACCAAAACCCGACTAGCGGTGATACGCAGTATTTT.

With regard to this clonotype: The junction differs from germline at one of its ends, possibly a read error. The V and J genes are TRBV11-3 and TRBJ2-1, with D possibly matching TRBD2 (6 bases). Germline V CDR1 and CDR2: SGHNT, YENEEA. The CDR3 consists of 15 residues. The CDR3 reads CASTQGREVYKEQFF. As DNA, the CDR3 is TGTGCCAGCACGCAGGGCAGGGAGGTCTACAAGGAGCAGTTCTTC.

In this sample, this clonotype turned up a few times. The chain combines TRBV28 with TRBJ1-2; D not certain. The V gene lost 6 bases and the J gene lost 3 bases, with 8 bases spanning the gap. Germline V CDR1 and CDR2: MDHEN, SYDVKM. The CDR3 totals 12 residues. CDR3 loop: CASRDRYYGYTF. In DNA, the CDR3 is TGTGCCAGCAGGGACCGCTACTATGGCTACACCTTC.

The chain uses TRBV29-1 and TRBJ2-3; D possibly corresponds to TRBD2 (5 bases). Per the germline V gene, CDR1 is SQVTM and CDR2 is ANQGSEA. V lost 8 bases and J lost 2, with 14 bases in between. CDR3 length equals 13 residues. CDR3 sequence reads: CSRRRLLTDTQYF. The CDR3 DNA reads TGCAGCCGTCGTCGACTACTCACAGATACGCAGTATTTT.

The chain is built from TRBV18 and TRBJ2-7, with a tentative D call TRBD1 (6 bases). V lost 6 bases to trimming and J lost 2 bases, with 11 bases between them. The CDR3 contains 13 residues. Looked up from germline, CDR1 is KGHSH and CDR2 is LQKENI. The CDR3 nucleotides read TGTGCCAGCTCTCACAGGGCTCCCTACGAGCAGTACTTC. It specifies CASSHRAPYEQYF.

J is TRBJ2-1 and V is TRBV11-2; 7 bases match TRBD2. The J call may be wrong; the DNA end is better matched by TRBJ2-7. CDR3 length equals 15 residues. Germline CDR1 SGHAT, CDR2 FQNNGV. The CDR3 region is CASSTMGGTTDEQYF. In nucleotides, the CDR3 is TGTGCCAGCAGCACCATGGGGGGGACTACCGATGAGCAGTACTTC.

This clonotype was observed a handful of times. This chain links TRBV7-2 with TRBJ1-6; 9 bases match TRBD1. CDR1 and CDR2 (germline): SGHTA, FQGNSA. This CDR3 contains 16 residues. With 4 bases clipped from V and 7 bases from J, the junction kept 8 bases outside the gene matches. The CDR3 DNA reads as TGTGCCAGCAGCTCGTTCCCGGGACAGGGAAATTCACCCCTCCACTTT. This gives the protein CASSSFPGQGNSPLHF. Full variable domain (remainder filled in from reference TRBV7-2 and TRBJ1-6): GAGVSQSPSNKVTEKGKDVELRCDPISGHTALYWYRQSLGQGLEFLIYFQGNSAPDKSGLPSDRFSAERTGGSVSTLTIQRTQQEDSAVYLCASSSFPGQGNSPLHFGNGTRLTVT.

This chain links TRBV6-6 with TRBJ1-2; 7 bases align to TRBD1. The CDR3 is made up of 16 amino acids. Germline trimming cut 8 bases from V and 5 bases from J; bases unmatched to any gene: 17. The germline gives CDR1 MNHNY, CDR2 SVGAGI (reference sequence). CDR3 sequence: CASLDPARDSRYGYTF. Here the CDR3 DNA reads TGTGCCAGCCTAGATCCGGCCCGGGACAGTCGATATGGCTACACCTTC.

The rearrangement uses TRBV5-5 and TRBJ2-5; the D is unclear. V lost 4 bases, J lost 5 bases, and 21 bases lay in between. Germline V lookup: CDR1 SGHKS, CDR2 YYEKEE (reference sequence). The CDR3 totals 16 residues. CDR3: CASSLDLNGVFETQYF. CDR3 nucleotide sequence: TGTGCCAGCAGCCTCGACCTGAACGGAGTGTTTGAGACCCAGTACTTC.

This clonotype has a handful of counts. V is TRBV6-5 and J is TRBJ1-1; D unclear. Trimming stripped 6 bases from V and 1 base from J, with 9 bases between. Germline CDR1 MNHEY, CDR2 SVGAGI. CDR3 size: 13 residues. The CDR3 bases are TGTGCCAGCAGACTCGGGAGGAACACTGAAGCTTTCTTT. This translates into CASRLGRNTEAFF.

V gene TRBV11-2 combines with J gene TRBJ2-4, with D perhaps TRBD1 (6 bases). The J call is doubtful: the DNA matches TRBJ2-7 better. The CDR3 runs 13 residues. Germline-derived CDR1 and CDR2 are SGHAT and FQNNGV. In nucleotides, the CDR3 is TGTGCCAGCAGCATAGGGGGAGTCTACGAGCAGTACTTC. This translates into CASSIGGVYEQYF.

A few counts support this clonotype. V and J are TRBV12-3 or TRBV12-4 and TRBJ2-7; 7 bases are a match to TRBD1. V shed 5 bases and J 5 bases; nucleotides not matched to a gene: 15. The CDR3 sequence is 16 residues long. The CDR3 nucleotides read TGTGCCAGCAGTAACCCTACCGAGACAGGGTCCCACGAGCAGTACTTC. Translating gives CASSNPTETGSHEQYF.

The rearrangement uses TRBV7-2 and TRBJ2-7; 10 bases are a match to TRBD2. Germline-derived CDR1 and CDR2 are SGHTA and FQGNSA. V shed 5 bases, J shed 6 bases, and the junction held 10 bases outside the gene matches. CDR3 length: 15 amino acids. CDR3: CASSLSGGGISEQYF. In DNA, the CDR3 is TGTGCCAGCAGCCTGAGCGGGGGGGGAATAAGCGAGCAGTACTTC. The whole variable domain, remainder taken from reference TRBV7-2 and TRBJ2-7, is GAGVSQSPSNKVTEKGKDVELRCDPISGHTALYWYRQSLGQGLEFLIYFQGNSAPDKSGLPSDRFSAERTGGSVSTLTIQRTQQEDSAVYLCASSLSGGGISEQYFGPGTRLTVT.

The chain carries TRBV24-1 and TRBJ2-5; D uncertain. From germline, CDR1 is KGHDR and CDR2 SFDVKD. This CDR3 has 13 residues. The V end lost 5 bases, the J end lost 1 base, and 7 bases lay between the germline ends. The DNA of the CDR3 is TGTGCCACCAGTGGGACGGCCCAAGAGACCCAGTACTTC. Translation gives CATSGTAQETQYF.

This sequence joins TRBV15 and TRBJ1-5; D is uncertain. Trimming removed 6 bases at V and 0 bases at J, with 12 bases between. The length of the CDR3 is 15 residues. CDR1 and CDR2 from the germline V gene are LNHNV and YYDKDF (reference sequence). The CDR3 here is CATRVGPSSNQPQHF. CDR3 sequence (DNA): TGTGCCACCAGAGTGGGCCCAAGTAGCAATCAGCCCCAGCATTTT. Full variable domain (rest looked up from reference TRBV15 and TRBJ1-5): DAMVIQNPRYQVTQFGKPVTLSCSQTLNHNVMYWYQQKSSQAPKLLFHYYDKDFNNEADTPDNFQSRRPNTSFCFLDIRSPGLGDTAMYLCATRVGPSSNQPQHFGDGTRLSIL.

Only a few counts were recorded for this clonotype. The chain couples TRBV24-1 to TRBJ2-7; D is possibly TRBD2 (6 bases). The V and J ends lost 3 bases and 4 bases respectively, with 15 bases between them. Germline lookup yields CDR1 KGHDR and CDR2 SFDVKD. The CDR3 is made up of 15 amino acids. The CDR3 region has the DNA TGTGCCACCAGTGATCCTATCAGGGCGGGATACGAGCAGTACTTC. Translation: CATSDPIRAGYEQYF.

The CDR3 bases are TGTGCCAGCAGCTTAACCCACGGGGTTTCGAACTATGGCTACACCTTC. Protein sequence: CASSLTHGVSNYGYTF. The rearrangement uses TRBV13 and TRBJ1-2; D is unresolved. With 2 bases removed from V and 2 bases from J, the gap between germline ends came to 15 bases. Per the germline V gene, CDR1 is PRHDT and CDR2 is FYEKMQ (reference sequence). The CDR3 contains 16 residues.